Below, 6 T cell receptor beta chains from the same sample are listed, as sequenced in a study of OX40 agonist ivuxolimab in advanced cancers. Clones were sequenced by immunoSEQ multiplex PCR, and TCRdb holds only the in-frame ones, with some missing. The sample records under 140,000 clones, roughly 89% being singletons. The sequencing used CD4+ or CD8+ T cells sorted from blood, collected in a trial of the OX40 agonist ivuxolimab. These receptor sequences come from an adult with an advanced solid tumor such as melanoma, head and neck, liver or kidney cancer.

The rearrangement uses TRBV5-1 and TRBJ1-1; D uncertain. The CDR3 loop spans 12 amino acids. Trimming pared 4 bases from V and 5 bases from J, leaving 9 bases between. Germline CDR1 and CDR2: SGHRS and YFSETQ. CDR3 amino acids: CASSLGRTEAFF. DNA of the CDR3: TGCGCCAGCAGCCTAGGACGGACTGAAGCTTTCTTT.

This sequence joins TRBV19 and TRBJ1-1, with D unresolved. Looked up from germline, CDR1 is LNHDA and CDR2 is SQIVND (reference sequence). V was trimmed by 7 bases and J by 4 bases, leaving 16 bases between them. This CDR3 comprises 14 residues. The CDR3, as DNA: TGTGCCAGTACCCCTGGACCTGAGGCCACTGAAGCTTTCTTT. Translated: CASTPGPEATEAFF.

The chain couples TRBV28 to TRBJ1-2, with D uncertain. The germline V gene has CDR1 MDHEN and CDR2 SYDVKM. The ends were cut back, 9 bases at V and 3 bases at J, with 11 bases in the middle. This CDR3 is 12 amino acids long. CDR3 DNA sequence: TGTGCCAGTCTCAATCCGGACTATGGCTACACCTTC. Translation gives CASLNPDYGYTF.

The CDR3 DNA follows: TGTGCCAGCAGCTTAATGTCCGGCGCAGAGACCCAGTACTTC. Encoded protein: CASSLMSGAETQYF. The chain is built from TRBV7-2 and TRBJ2-5; no definite D call. V was cut by 2 bases and J by 4 bases, with 11 bases left in between. CDR1 is SGHTA and CDR2 is FQGNSA in the germline V gene. The CDR3 sequence is 14 residues long. Full variable domain (outside the CDR3, taken from reference TRBV7-2 and TRBJ2-5): GAGVSQSPSNKVTEKGKDVELRCDPISGHTALYWYRQSLGQGLEFLIYFQGNSAPDKSGLPSDRFSAERTGGSVSTLTIQRTQQEDSAVYLCASSLMSGAETQYFGPGTRLLVL.

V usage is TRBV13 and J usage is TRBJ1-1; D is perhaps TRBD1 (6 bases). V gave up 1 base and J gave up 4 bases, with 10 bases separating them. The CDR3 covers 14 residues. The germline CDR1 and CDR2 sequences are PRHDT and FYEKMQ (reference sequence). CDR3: CASSLEGGSTEAFF. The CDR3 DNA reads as TGTGCCAGCAGCTTAGAGGGGGGGAGCACTGAAGCTTTCTTT. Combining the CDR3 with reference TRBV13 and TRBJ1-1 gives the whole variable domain AAGVIQSPRHLIKEKRETATLKCYPIPRHDTVYWYQQGPGQDPQFLISFYEKMQSDKGSIPDRFSAQQFSDYHSELNMSSLELGDSALYFCASSLEGGSTEAFFGQGTRLTVV.

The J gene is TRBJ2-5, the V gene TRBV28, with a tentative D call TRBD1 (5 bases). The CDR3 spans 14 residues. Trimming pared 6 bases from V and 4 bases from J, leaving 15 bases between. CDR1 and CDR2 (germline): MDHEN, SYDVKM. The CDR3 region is CASRSPSGIETQYF. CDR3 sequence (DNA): TGTGCCAGCAGGAGCCCATCAGGGATAGAGACCCAGTACTTC.